Following are 18 T cell receptor beta chains from one sample sequenced in a study of human T cells and chemical hapten exposure. Each CDR3 protein gets one entry after TCRdb re-called the RACE reads with MiXCR. The repertoire has 89,000 or so distinct CDR3 sequences, 6% to 8.5% of them found once; the top ten carry 1.3%. Time point indicated: patch test 2, 6 weeks after DPC sensitization. The treatment here: therapeutic diphenylcyclopropenone sensitization with weekly scalp DPC. Sequenced here: whole blood, sampled in connection with sensitization to the hapten diphenylcyclopropenone (DPC). Every receptor here comes from a woman in her twenties or thirties with alopecia areata. Some clones in this sample may be carry-over from other donors' samples.

This clonotype was counted ten times or more. The gene calls are TRBV24-1 and TRBJ2-1; no clear D. V was shortened by 9 bases and J by 7 bases, with 18 bases between the two germline ends. The CDR3 has 14 residues. Germline assignment: CDR1 KGHDR and CDR2 SFDVKD. CDR3 sequence (DNA): TGTGCCACCGCCGCCCGGAACCTACCTAATGAGCAGTTCTTC. Encoded protein: CATAARNLPNEQFF.

The sample holds many counts of this clonotype. Sequence at one end of the junction differs from germline and may be a read error. V is TRBV5-1 and J is TRBJ1-1; D possibly corresponds to TRBD1 (5 bases). This CDR3 has 13 amino acids. In germline, CDR1 is SGHRS, CDR2 YFSETQ. The CDR3 DNA is TGTGCCAGCAGTTTAGACAGGAACACTGAAGCTTTCTTT. This translates into CASSLDRNTEAFF.

In its sample, this clonotype was seen many times. The genes are TRBV20-1 and TRBJ2-2; TRBD1 aligns across 12 bases. The V gene end was trimmed by 0 bases and the J gene end by 6 bases; junction bases not matched to a gene: 5. Germline V gives CDR1 DFQATT, CDR2 SNEGSKA (reference sequence). The CDR3 loop spans 16 amino acids. For the CDR3, the DNA is TGCAGTGCTAGAGAGGCTGGGACAGGGGGCCCCGGGGAGCTGTTTTTT. Translating it yields CSAREAGTGGPGELFF.

This clonotype was observed many times. V is TRBV7-2 and J is TRBJ2-5; no firm D call. The germline V gene encodes CDR1 SGHTA and CDR2 FQGNSA. V lost 3 bases and J lost 1, with 12 bases in between. The CDR3 loop spans 15 amino acids. CDR3 loop: CASSLPRLVQETQYF. In DNA form, the CDR3 reads TGTGCCAGCAGCTTGCCCAGACTTGTCCAAGAGACCCAGTACTTC.

Ten or more counts support this clonotype. The rearrangement links TRBV12-3 or TRBV12-4 to TRBJ2-6, with D perhaps matching TRBD1 (6 bases). The germline V and J ends were trimmed by 5 bases and 3 bases, with 14 bases remaining between them. The CDR3 totals 16 residues. CDR3 loop: CASSAGTGYGANVLTF. DNA of the CDR3: TGTGCCAGCAGTGCCGGTACAGGGTATGGGGCCAACGTCCTGACTTTC.

This clonotype occurred many times. The chain employs TRBV6-5 and TRBJ1-6; tentatively, D is TRBD1 (5 bases). CDR1 is MNHEY, CDR2 SVGAGI, per germline. Trimming took 2 bases from V and 7 from J, leaving 9 bases between them. The CDR3 has 14 amino acids. The CDR3 spells CASSYAGKNSPLHF. Here the CDR3 DNA reads TGTGCCAGCAGTTACGCAGGGAAGAATTCACCCCTCCACTTT.

This clonotype was seen many times. The rearrangement links TRBV6-6 to TRBJ1-1; 10 bases match TRBD1. Germline lookup yields CDR1 MNHNY and CDR2 SVGAGI (reference sequence). CDR3 length: 15 amino acids. V trimming: 6 bases; J trimming: 0 bases; junction bases outside the gene matches: 4. CDR3 residues: CASSRDRGMNTEAFF. The CDR3 DNA is TGTGCCAGCAGCCGGGACAGGGGAATGAACACTGAAGCTTTCTTT.

This clonotype appeared many times. The rearrangement joins TRBV20-1 to TRBJ2-3; TRBD1 matches 8 bases. The CDR3 runs to 14 residues. Trimming took 4 bases from V and 4 from J; bases not matched to a gene: 7. CDR1 and CDR2 from the germline V gene are DFQATT and SNEGSKA (reference sequence). In DNA form, the CDR3 reads TGCAGTGCTAAAATCCGGGACAGGCCAGATACGCAGTATTTT. Its translation: CSAKIRDRPDTQYF.

This clonotype was detected ten times or more. The chain joins TRBV30 to TRBJ1-1, with D possibly TRBD1 on 6 matching bases. The CDR3 is 14 amino acids. V was shortened by 4 bases and J by 2 bases, with 14 bases between the two germline ends. Germline CDR1 and CDR2: GTSNPN and SVGIG (reference sequence). The CDR3 reads CAWNVPGTNTEAFF. For the CDR3, the DNA is TGTGCCTGGAATGTACCAGGGACAAACACTGAAGCTTTCTTT.

In its sample, this clonotype was seen many times. The genes are TRBV10-3 and TRBJ1-2; D remains unclear. Trimming took 1 base from V and 2 from J, leaving 14 bases between them. The CDR3 is 16 residues long. Germline V CDR1 and CDR2: ENHRY, SYGVKD. The CDR3 is CAISEFDRALNYGYTF. In nucleotides, the CDR3 is TGTGCCATCAGTGAGTTCGATCGGGCCCTAAACTATGGCTACACCTTC.

By sample fraction, this clonotype is medium-sized. This chain connects TRBV29-1 to TRBJ1-2; D perhaps matches TRBD1 (5 bases). Trimming left V 0 bases short and J 2 bases short, with 13 bases between. This CDR3 has 15 amino acids. Germline CDR1 is SQVTM and CDR2 is ANQGSEA. The chain's CDR3 is CSVEDSKGRNYGYTF. The DNA for the CDR3 is TGCAGCGTTGAAGATTCGAAGGGGAGGAACTATGGCTACACCTTC. Full variable domain (outside the CDR3, taken from reference TRBV29-1 and TRBJ1-2): SAVISQKPSRDICQRGTSLTIQCQVDSQVTMMFWYRQQPGQSLTLIATANQGSEATYESGFVIDKFPISRPNLTFSTLTVSNMSPEDSSIYLCSVEDSKGRNYGYTFGSGTRLTVV.

This clonotype was seen many times. The V and J genes are TRBV6-1 and TRBJ2-3; TRBD2 aligns across 8 bases. Germline V CDR1 and CDR2: MNHNS, SASEGT. The V segment lost 2 bases and the J segment 6 bases; nucleotides outside the gene matches: 10. The length of the CDR3 is 16 residues. DNA of the CDR3: TGTGCCAGCAGTGAACGGGGAGGGACTAGAGGGGATACGCAGTATTTT. The encoded protein is CASSERGGTRGDTQYF.

This clonotype has a count of ten or more. The J gene is TRBJ1-4, the V gene TRBV20-1; TRBD1 matches 7 bases. Germline loops: CDR1 DFQATT, CDR2 SNEGSKA (reference sequence). The CDR3 covers 13 residues. V dropped 6 bases and J dropped 10; count of bases not matched to a gene: 11. CDR3 coding DNA: TGCAGTGCCGACCAGCAGGGGGGCCTAAAACTGTTTTTT. It translates to CSADQQGGLKLFF.

The J gene is TRBJ1-6, the V gene TRBV11-2; D gene unclear. The germline V gene has CDR1 SGHAT and CDR2 FQNNGV. The CDR3 extends over 13 amino acids. Trimming removed 0 bases from V and 9 bases from J, with 6 bases in between. CDR3 DNA sequence: TGTGCCAGCAGCTTAGATGACCTTTCACCCCTCCACTTT. Amino acid sequence: CASSLDDLSPLHF.

This clonotype showed up many times. V and J are TRBV6-5 and TRBJ2-7; D is unresolved. Trimming shortened V by 0 bases and J by 2 bases, and 20 bases separated the two germline ends. The CDR3 has 18 amino acids. Per germline, CDR1 MNHEY and CDR2 SVGAGI. The CDR3 region is CASSYSVFTVRGPYEQYF. The CDR3 DNA reads as TGTGCCAGCAGTTACTCAGTATTCACCGTCCGAGGTCCCTACGAGCAGTACTTC.

This clonotype occurred many times. This chain joins TRBV12-3 or TRBV12-4 and TRBJ1-1; TRBD1 might be the D (5 bases). This CDR3 is built from 14 residues. The V end was cut by 3 bases, the J end by 4 bases, with 12 bases between. The CDR3 region is CASSFLGTATEAFF. CDR3 coding DNA: TGTGCCAGCAGTTTCTTAGGGACGGCCACTGAAGCTTTCTTT.

The genes are TRBV12-3 or TRBV12-4 and TRBJ1-1; a possible D gene is TRBD1 (6 bases). Trimming left V 4 bases short and J 4 bases short, with 10 bases between. The CDR3 has 13 residues. In DNA, the CDR3 is TGTGCCAGCAGTTCCATAGGGGGCACTGAAGCTTTCTTT. Amino acids: CASSSIGGTEAFF.

This clonotype was seen ten or more times. The chain employs TRBV6-5 and TRBJ2-7; the match to TRBD1 covers 9 bases. The CDR3 spans 16 residues. Germline V CDR1 and CDR2: MNHEY, SVGAGI. V trimming: 5 bases; J trimming: 1 base; junction bases outside the gene matches: 9. The CDR3 loop is CASSTSPGQGSYEQYF. Here the CDR3 DNA reads TGTGCCAGCAGTACCTCTCCGGGACAGGGATCCTACGAGCAGTACTTC.